The 7 T cell receptor beta chains reported below all come from one sample, sequenced in a study of yellow fever vaccine responses in identical twins. TCRdb re-derived calls from the RT-PCR reads in MiXCR, one entry per CDR3 protein. Of under 20,000 distinct CDR3 sequences listed, roughly 78% were seen once; the top ten hold roughly 2.7%. Here the sequenced sample was T cells from blood (PBMCs), unsorted or a sorted subset (not recorded which), taken before or after yellow fever vaccination (not recorded which). The receptors come from a woman between 18 and 29 years old who received the yellow fever vaccine.

This clonotype appeared once. The CDR3 bases are TGCGCCAGCAGCTTGGGACAGGGGATCGGGGAGCTGTTTTTT. Its translation: CASSLGQGIGELFF. V is TRBV5-1 and J is TRBJ2-2; the match to TRBD1 covers 8 bases. The V gene's germline CDR1 is SGHRS and CDR2 YFSETQ. The ends lost 0 bases at V and 7 bases at J; junction bases unmatched: 2. This CDR3 is built from 14 residues. The full variable domain, in which reference TRBV5-1 and TRBJ2-2 provide the parts outside the CDR3, is KAGVTQTPRYLIKTRGQQVTLSCSPISGHRSVSWYQQTPGQGLQFLFEYFSETQRNKGNFPGRFSGRQFSNSRSEMNVSTLELGDSALYLCASSLGQGIGELFFGEGSRLTVL.

This sequence joins TRBV11-3 and TRBJ2-5, with 7 nucleotides matching TRBD1. The CDR3 length is 15 residues. After removal of 1 base from V and 1 base from J, the junction contained 3 bases not matched to a gene. Germline CDR1 reads SGHNT; CDR2 reads YENEEA. CDR3 in DNA: TGTGCCAGCAGCTTAGGGGCAGGGGGCCAAGAGACCCAGTACTTC. This translates into CASSLGAGGQETQYF.

The chain links TRBV6-1 to TRBJ2-1; D is possibly TRBD2 (6 bases). The CDR3 totals 18 residues. V was clipped by 5 bases and J by 3 bases, with 23 bases between them. Germline CDR1 reads MNHNS; CDR2 reads SASEGT. This CDR3 reads CASSTKQKGGKGYNEQFF. In DNA form, the CDR3 reads TGTGCCAGCAGTACGAAACAAAAGGGCGGGAAAGGCTACAATGAGCAGTTCTTC.

Here the CDR3 reads CASSYPGGPTIYF. The CDR3, as DNA: TGTGCCAGCAGCTACCCCGGGGGACCCACCATATATTTT. V is TRBV7-8 and J is TRBJ1-3, with D possibly TRBD1 on 5 matching bases. CDR1 is SGHVS and CDR2 is FQNEAQ in the germline V gene. V gave up 4 bases and J gave up 9 bases, with 13 bases separating them. The length of the CDR3 is 13 residues.

The chain employs TRBV24-1 and TRBJ1-2; D gene ambiguous. The CDR3 has 14 amino acids. Germline assignment: CDR1 KGHDR and CDR2 SFDVKD. V was shortened by 3 bases and J by 4 bases, with 11 bases between the two germline ends. The CDR3 coding sequence is TGTGCCACCAGTGATACCGGACGCCCCTATGGCTACACCTTC. The encoded protein is CATSDTGRPYGYTF.

Details on this clonotype: It is unclear where the CDR3 begins or ends on the DNA, so no DNA is shown, and the CDR3 is as TCRdb lists it. The genes are TRBV15 and TRBJ2-2; TRBD1 is the table's D call, not checked against the DNA. The length of the CDR3 is 21 amino acids, counting both ends. CDR1 is LNHNV, CDR2 YYDKDF, per germline (reference sequence). The CDR3 sequence: CATSRDHHDFRGRANTGELFF.

The table lists this clonotype with a count of one. This chain connects TRBV29-1 to TRBJ2-2, with D unclear. The CDR3 is 13 amino acids. The V gene's germline CDR1 is SQVTM and CDR2 ANQGSEA. Trimming stripped 3 bases from V and 2 bases from J, with 7 bases between. CDR3 residues: CSVDTTNTGELFF. The CDR3 DNA sequence: TGCAGCGTTGACACTACAAACACCGGGGAGCTGTTTTTT.